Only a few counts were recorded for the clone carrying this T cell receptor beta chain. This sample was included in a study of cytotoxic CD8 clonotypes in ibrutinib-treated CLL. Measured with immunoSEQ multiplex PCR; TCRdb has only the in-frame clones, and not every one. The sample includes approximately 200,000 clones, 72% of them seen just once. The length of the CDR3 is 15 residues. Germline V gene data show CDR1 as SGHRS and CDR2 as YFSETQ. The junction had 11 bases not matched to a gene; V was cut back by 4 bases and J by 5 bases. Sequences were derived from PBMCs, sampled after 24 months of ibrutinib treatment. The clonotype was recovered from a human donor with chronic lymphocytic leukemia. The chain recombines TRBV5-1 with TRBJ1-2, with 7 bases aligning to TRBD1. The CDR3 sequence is CASSKVTGDLYGYTF. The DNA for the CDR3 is TGCGCCAGCAGCAAGGTTACAGGGGATTTGTATGGCTACACCTTC.